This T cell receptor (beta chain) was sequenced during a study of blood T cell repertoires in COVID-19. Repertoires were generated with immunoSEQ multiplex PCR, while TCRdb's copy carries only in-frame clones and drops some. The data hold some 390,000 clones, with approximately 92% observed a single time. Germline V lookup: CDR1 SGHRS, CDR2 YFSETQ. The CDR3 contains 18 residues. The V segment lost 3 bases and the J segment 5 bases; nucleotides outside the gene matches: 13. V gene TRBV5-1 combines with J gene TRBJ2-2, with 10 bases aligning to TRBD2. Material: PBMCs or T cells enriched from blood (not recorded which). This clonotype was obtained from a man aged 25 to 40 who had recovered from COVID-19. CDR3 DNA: TGCGCCAGCAGCTCTACCGGGACTAGCGTATCAGGGACCGGGGAGCTGTTTTTT. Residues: CASSSTGTSVSGTGELFF.